The clone carrying this T cell receptor beta chain was counted between two and nine times. Its antigen is currently unknown. CDR1 is SGHDT, CDR2 YYEEEE, per germline. The ends were cut back, 2 bases at V and 2 bases at J, with 11 bases in the middle. The CDR3 is 14 amino acids. Patients aged 18 to 65 had newly diagnosed hyperthyroidism that had lasted under 2 months. Uncontrolled infection, other autoimmune disease, pregnancy or lactation led to exclusion. TCR beta CDR3 regions were amplified from RNA. In the first-round RT-PCR of the TCR CDR3, the HTBI primer set was used. A single record per CDR3 protein comes from TCRdb applying MiXCR to the multiplex PCR reads. The sample has 250,000 or so distinct CDR3 sequences, 15% seen once. This sample was taken from a study of T cells in Graves' hyperthyroidism and ophthalmopathy. For the study at large: Peripheral blood collection took place at initial diagnosis, before any treatment.

Whole-study results and caveats: Stable hyperthyroidism and ophthalmopathy were separated using 13 V-J signatures.

The specimen sequenced was blood. The clonotype comes from a woman aged 45-65 years with Graves' hyperthyroidism that later progressed to Graves' ophthalmopathy. The rearrangement joins TRBV5-6 to TRBJ2-7; D gene unclear. The CDR3 sequence is CASSFSLSPYEQYF. The CDR3 DNA reads TGTGCCAGCAGCTTCAGCCTAAGCCCCTACGAGCAGTACTTC.